The present T cell receptor beta chain was sequenced within a study of blood T cell repertoires in COVID-19. This CDR3 region has 12 residues. Germline values: CDR1 SNHLY, CDR2 FYNNEI. V was trimmed by 5 bases and J by 8 bases, leaving 9 bases between them. Generated by immunoSEQ multiplex PCR, the TCRdb table keeps only in-frame clones and is missing some. Altogether 15,000 to 20,000 clones are present, 65% to 80% being singletons, with the ten largest covering around 16%. The J gene is TRBJ1-4, the V gene TRBV2; D unclear. The sequencing sample was made of peripheral blood. The sequence was collected from a man between 65 and 85 years old with COVID-19, enrolled during active disease. The CDR3: CASSPRYEKLFF. DNA of the CDR3: TGTGCCAGCAGTCCGCGGTACGAAAAACTGTTTTTT. The full variable domain, rest sourced from reference TRBV2 and TRBJ1-4, is EPEVTQTPSHQVTQMGQEVILRCVPISNHLYFYWYRQILGQKVEFLVSFYNNEISEKSEIFDDQFSVERPDGSNFTLKIRSTKLEDSAMYFCASSPRYEKLFFGSGTQLSVL.